Each of the 25 T cell receptor beta chains below was sequenced from the same sample in a study of cytomegalovirus exposure and HLA in healthy donors. Primers: 60 Vbeta forward and 13 Jbeta reverse. Produced via immunoSEQ multiplex PCR; TCRdb's table is partial and in-frame only. The sample includes 150,000 or so clones. Material: PBMCs. The receptors stem from a young woman in good health and CMV-seronegative.

The V call is TRBV7-2, the J call TRBJ1-3; 8 nucleotides match TRBD1. Germline V gene data show CDR1 as SGHTA and CDR2 as FQGNSA. This CDR3 comprises 17 residues. Trimming removed 4 bases from V and 4 bases from J; junction bases left unmatched: 12. For the CDR3, the DNA is TGTGCCAGCAGCTCCGGCTCCGGCAGGGGGCTCGGAAACACCATATATTTT. This encodes CASSSGSGRGLGNTIYF.

The rearrangement uses TRBV11-1 and TRBJ1-5; D may be TRBD1 (6 bases). Germline V gives CDR1 SGHAT, CDR2 FQDESV (reference sequence). There are 12 residues in the CDR3. V lost 9 bases to trimming and J lost 4 bases, with 10 bases between them. The CDR3 DNA reads TGTGCCAGTTCCCAGGGGAATCAGCCCCAGCATTTT. Protein sequence: CASSQGNQPQHF.

The V call is TRBV5-4, the J call TRBJ2-3; TRBD1 agrees at 7 bases. Germline CDR1 reads SGHNT; CDR2 reads YYREEE (reference sequence). V was pared by 4 bases and J by 4 bases, with 15 bases of the junction left unmatched. The CDR3 extends over 17 amino acids. The CDR3 coding sequence is TGTGCCAGCAGCCCAGGCACCGCCCGACAGGGTCCAGATACGCAGTATTTT. It encodes CASSPGTARQGPDTQYF.

The J gene is TRBJ1-2, the V gene TRBV28, with D tentatively TRBD1 (5 bases). This CDR3 spans 12 amino acids. The V gene lost 5 bases and the J gene lost 8 bases, with 12 bases spanning the gap. Germline CDR1 and CDR2: MDHEN and SYDVKM. The CDR3 DNA reads TGTGCCAGCAGTGGGGACCGGGAGGGCTACACCTTC. This translates into CASSGDREGYTF.

The V gene is TRBV6-5, the J gene TRBJ2-7, with D perhaps matching TRBD1 (6 bases). Trimming removed 5 bases from V and 5 bases from J, with 16 bases in between. Germline V CDR1 and CDR2: MNHEY, SVGAGI. The CDR3 consists of 14 residues. The DNA for the CDR3 is TGTGCCAGCAGTAAGTCGACAGGTGGCCACGAGCAGTACGTC. Encoded protein: CASSKSTGGHEQYV.

V is TRBV7-2 and J is TRBJ2-7, with TRBD1 matching over 10 bases. Germline V lookup: CDR1 SGHTA, CDR2 FQGNSA. This CDR3 comprises 15 residues. The J segment lost 3 bases and the V segment lost 3 bases, leaving 5 bases of the junction unmatched. CDR3 in amino acids: CASSLGQGTFYEQYF. CDR3 bases: TGTGCCAGCAGCTTGGGACAGGGGACTTTCTACGAGCAGTACTTC.

V and J are TRBV5-1 and TRBJ2-3, with TRBD2 identical over 11 bases. With 0 bases clipped from V and 4 bases from J, the junction kept 1 base outside the gene matches. Looked up from germline, CDR1 is SGHRS and CDR2 is YFSETQ. This CDR3 has 15 amino acids. The CDR3 reads CASSLEGLAADTQYF. The CDR3 DNA reads TGCGCCAGCAGCTTGGAGGGACTAGCGGCAGATACGCAGTATTTT. The entire variable domain, with the rest obtained from reference TRBV5-1 and TRBJ2-3, is as follows: KAGVTQTPRYLIKTRGQQVTLSCSPISGHRSVSWYQQTPGQGLQFLFEYFSETQRNKGNFPGRFSGRQFSNSRSEMNVSTLELGDSALYLCASSLEGLAADTQYFGPGTRLTVL.

The chain couples TRBV6-5 to TRBJ2-1, with unresolved D. The germline V gene has CDR1 MNHEY and CDR2 SVGAGI. CDR3 size: 14 residues. V lost 5 bases, J lost 4 bases, and 12 bases lay in between. For the CDR3, the DNA is TGTGCCAGCAGTCCGACACATCTATACAATGAGCAGTTCTTC. Protein: CASSPTHLYNEQFF.

The chain recombines TRBV28 with TRBJ1-1, with D unresolved. V gave up 7 bases and J gave up 0 bases, with 12 bases separating them. The CDR3 covers 14 residues. The germline V gene has CDR1 MDHEN and CDR2 SYDVKM. Here the CDR3 reads CASTLTRVNTEAFF. CDR3 DNA sequence: TGTGCCAGCACCCTGACACGTGTGAACACTGAAGCTTTCTTT.

This chain links TRBV27 with TRBJ1-2; 7 nucleotides align to TRBD1. Germline V gene sequence: CDR1 MNHEY, CDR2 SMNVEV (reference sequence). After removal of 8 bases from V and 2 bases from J, the junction contained 11 bases not matched to a gene. CDR3 length equals 15 residues. The CDR3 sequence: CASGYNPGQNYGYTF. DNA for the CDR3: TGTGCCAGCGGTTATAATCCGGGACAGAACTATGGCTACACCTTC.

DNA of the CDR3: TGTGCCAGCAGCGCGGGAGTTTGGAATGAGCAGTTCTTC. This sequence encodes CASSAGVWNEQFF. This chain joins TRBV9 and TRBJ2-1, with TRBD2 as a possible D gene (6 bases). V dropped 3 bases and J dropped 7 bases, with 11 bases sitting between them. This CDR3 has 13 residues. Germline values: CDR1 SGDLS, CDR2 YYNGEE.

This chain joins TRBV5-6 and TRBJ1-1; D is ambiguous. The germline CDR1 and CDR2 sequences are SGHDT and YYEEEE. This CDR3 spans 12 amino acids. Trimming left V 0 bases short and J 7 bases short, with 7 bases between. CDR3 DNA sequence: TGTGCCAGCAGCTTGGAATCAGGTGAAGCTTTCTTT. Its protein is CASSLESGEAFF.

This chain uses TRBV21-1 with TRBJ2-4; TRBD1 was called by the table and not checked on the DNA. TRBV21-1 is designated a pseudogene. CDR3 length: 17 residues. CDR3 in amino acids: CASSNPTGYLAKNIQYF. CDR3 nucleotide sequence: TGTGCCAGCAGCAACCCGACAGGCTACCTAGCCAAAAACATTCAGTACTTC.

CDR3 residues: CASSLITLTGSYDTGELFF. CDR3 coding DNA: TGTGCCAGCAGCTTAATTACGTTAACAGGGTCTTATGACACCGGGGAGCTGTTTTTT. The chain links TRBV5-6 to TRBJ2-2; weak D call: TRBD1 (6 bases). Germline V lookup: CDR1 SGHDT, CDR2 YYEEEE. The CDR3 totals 19 residues. Trimming cost V 2 bases and J 3 bases, with 23 bases left between them.

The chain joins TRBV14 to TRBJ2-5; TRBD2 aligns across 9 bases. Germline V CDR1 and CDR2: SGHDN, FVKESK. V trimming: 4 bases; J trimming: 4 bases; junction bases outside the gene matches: 10. The CDR3 length is 16 residues. The DNA for the CDR3 is TGTGCCAGCAGCCCTAATAGCGGGAGCGGGCGAGAGACCCAGTACTTC. Protein sequence: CASSPNSGSGRETQYF. The variable domain in full, completed from reference TRBV14 and TRBJ2-5, reads EAGVTQFPSHSVIEKGQTVTLRCDPISGHDNLYWYRRVMGKEIKFLLHFVKESKQDESGMPNNRFLAERTGGTYSTLKVQPAELEDSGVYFCASSPNSGSGRETQYFGPGTRLLVL.

The chain recombines TRBV5-8 with TRBJ2-1, with 12 bases that match TRBD2. V lost 2 bases, J lost 6 bases, and 3 bases stayed unmatched. The CDR3 is 15 amino acids. The germline V gene has CDR1 SGHTS and CDR2 YDEGEE. CDR3: CASSLSSGRGNEQFF. The CDR3 DNA sequence: TGTGCCAGCAGCTTATCTAGCGGGAGGGGCAATGAGCAGTTCTTC.

The rearrangement links TRBV4-2 to TRBJ1-5, with D possibly TRBD1 on 5 matching bases. The CDR3 totals 16 residues. V lost 1 base, J lost 2 bases, and 12 bases lay in between. CDR1 and CDR2 from the germline V gene are LGHNA and YNFKEQ. The CDR3 DNA sequence: TGTGCCAGCAGCCAAGGGACTAGGGGAGGCAATCAGCCCCAGCATTTT. It codes for CASSQGTRGGNQPQHF.

This chain links TRBV12-5 with TRBJ2-2; D not certain. V was clipped by 3 bases and J by 2 bases, with 22 bases between them. Germline CDR1 LGHNT, CDR2 FRNRAP. This CDR3 region has 19 residues. The CDR3 protein is CASGFFLELSDGNTGELFF. CDR3 in DNA: TGTGCTAGTGGTTTTTTTCTGGAGTTGAGCGATGGCAACACCGGGGAGCTGTTTTTT.

This sequence joins TRBV6-1 and TRBJ1-1, with a possible D match to TRBD1 (5 bases). Trimming removed 4 bases at V and 2 bases at J, with 11 bases between. The CDR3 covers 14 residues. Germline lookup yields CDR1 MNHNS and CDR2 SASEGT. Here the CDR3 reads CASSGAQVNTEAFF. The CDR3 nucleotides are TGTGCCAGCAGTGGGGCACAGGTTAACACTGAAGCTTTCTTT.

The gene calls are TRBV5-1 and TRBJ2-3; TRBD2 might be the D (5 bases). V was cut by 4 bases and J by 1 base, with 13 bases left in between. CDR3 length: 15 residues. The germline V gene has CDR1 SGHRS and CDR2 YFSETQ. The CDR3 sequence: CASSPRTPRTDTQYF. The CDR3 coding sequence is TGCGCCAGCAGCCCCAGGACTCCTCGCACAGATACGCAGTATTTT.

V usage is TRBV19 and J usage is TRBJ2-2, with TRBD2 as a possible D gene (5 bases). Germline CDR1 LNHDA, CDR2 SQIVND (reference sequence). V gave up 2 bases and J gave up 0 bases, with 10 bases separating them. CDR3 length equals 16 residues. The CDR3 coding sequence is TGTGCCAGTAGTATAAATGGAGGTTCGAACACCGGGGAGCTGTTTTTT. Its protein product is CASSINGGSNTGELFF.

V gene TRBV7-9 combines with J gene TRBJ1-4; D remains ambiguous. The CDR3 extends over 14 amino acids. CDR1 is SEHNR and CDR2 is FQNEAQ in the germline V gene (reference sequence). V was clipped by 5 bases and J by 3 bases, with 10 bases between them. The CDR3, as DNA: TGTGCCAGCAGCCTCGGGGAGTCTAATGAAAAACTGTTTTTT. Residues: CASSLGESNEKLFF.

This chain links TRBV13 with TRBJ2-5, with 7 bases aligning to TRBD2. The end of the DNA aligns better with TRBJ2-7, so the J call may be wrong. The germline V gene encodes CDR1 PRHDT and CDR2 FYEKMQ (reference sequence). CDR3 length equals 14 residues. The CDR3, as DNA: TGTGCCAGCAGTTCCCGGGACTACTACTACGAGCAGTACTTC. It is translated as CASSSRDYYYEQYF.

CDR3: CASSGGSGGEQFF. The DNA of the CDR3 is TGCGCCAGCAGTGGCGGGAGCGGGGGTGAGCAGTTCTTC. V gene TRBV10-2 combines with J gene TRBJ2-1, with 8 bases identical to TRBD2. CDR1 and CDR2 from the germline V gene are WSHSY and SAAADI. V shed 4 bases, J shed 9 bases, and the junction held 5 bases outside the gene matches. This CDR3 is 13 amino acids long.

This chain connects TRBV30 to TRBJ1-2, with 9 positions matching TRBD1. This CDR3 contains 13 residues. V lost 7 bases, J lost 5 bases, and 8 bases stayed unmatched. Germline CDR1 reads GTSNPN; CDR2 reads SVGIG (reference sequence). The CDR3 region is CALAEDRGYGYTF. The CDR3 region has the DNA TGTGCCTTGGCAGAGGACAGGGGATATGGCTACACCTTC.